The 6 T cell receptor beta chains presented below share a single source sample, sequenced in a study of beta chain features in type 1 diabetes. Since all of the isolated RNA was reverse transcribed, expressed TCRB transcripts were what got sequenced. The repertoire was sequenced with immunoSEQ multiplex PCR; TCRdb's copy has only in-frame clones and lacks some. In the table there are about 250,000 clones, less than 15% of which are singletons. The sequenced material came from naive CD4+ T cells from blood. These receptors originate from a woman aged 40 to 50 in good health.

The gene calls are TRBV7-2 and TRBJ2-3; 16 nucleotides match TRBD2. The germline V gene has CDR1 SGHTA and CDR2 FQGNSA. Germline trimming cut 4 bases from V and 4 bases from J; bases unmatched to any gene: 8. CDR3 length: 18 amino acids. In DNA, the CDR3 is TGTGCCAGCAGCTCCCTCCCCGGGACTAGCGGGGGGGCAGATACGCAGTATTTT. It codes for CASSSLPGTSGGADTQYF.

The CDR3 nucleotides read TGTGCCAGCCGACAGGGATCGACCAATCAGCCCCAGCATTTT. As protein: CASRQGSTNQPQHF. The chain couples TRBV2 to TRBJ1-5; 7 nucleotides match TRBD1. V was clipped by 8 bases and J by 3 bases; unmatched bases: 7. The CDR3 runs 14 residues. CDR1 SNHLY and CDR2 FYNNEI come from the germline V gene.

This clone was picked up a small number of times. The chain carries TRBV7-4 and TRBJ2-7, with D possibly TRBD2 on 5 matching bases. The germline V gene has CDR1 SGHVT and CDR2 SQSDAQ. The CDR3 is made up of 15 amino acids. The germline V and J ends were trimmed by 7 bases and 1 base, with 17 bases remaining between them. The CDR3 bases are TGTGCCAGCACCTGGTCGGGAAGGGATTCCTACGAGCAGTACTTC. This encodes CASTWSGRDSYEQYF.

This clone was seen a handful of times. The chain carries TRBV5-1 and TRBJ1-6, with 11 positions matching TRBD1. CDR3 size: 15 residues. With 2 bases clipped from V and 10 bases from J, the junction kept 5 bases outside the gene matches. The V gene's germline CDR1 is SGHRS and CDR2 YFSETQ. CDR3 sequence reads: CASSFAGQGASPLHF. The DNA of the CDR3 is TGCGCCAGCAGCTTTGCCGGACAGGGGGCATCACCCCTCCACTTT.

The rearrangement links TRBV9 to TRBJ1-2; 9 bases are a match to TRBD1. Germline V gives CDR1 SGDLS, CDR2 YYNGEE. The ends lost 4 bases at V and 6 bases at J; junction bases unmatched: 4. The length of the CDR3 is 13 residues. The CDR3 nucleotides read TGTGCCAGCAGCCCGAGGGACAGGGATGGCTACACCTTC. The encoded protein is CASSPRDRDGYTF.

This clone was found a few times. This rearrangement joins TRBV13 to TRBJ1-1, with D possibly TRBD1 on 5 matching bases. The CDR3 contains 14 residues. The germline CDR1 and CDR2 sequences are PRHDT and FYEKMQ (reference sequence). V was clipped by 5 bases and J by 0 bases, with 10 bases between them. The chain's CDR3 is CASSPTEVNTEAFF. The DNA of the CDR3 is TGTGCCAGCAGCCCGACAGAAGTGAACACTGAAGCTTTCTTT. Full variable domain (rest looked up from reference TRBV13 and TRBJ1-1): AAGVIQSPRHLIKEKRETATLKCYPIPRHDTVYWYQQGPGQDPQFLISFYEKMQSDKGSIPDRFSAQQFSDYHSELNMSSLELGDSALYFCASSPTEVNTEAFFGQGTRLTVV.